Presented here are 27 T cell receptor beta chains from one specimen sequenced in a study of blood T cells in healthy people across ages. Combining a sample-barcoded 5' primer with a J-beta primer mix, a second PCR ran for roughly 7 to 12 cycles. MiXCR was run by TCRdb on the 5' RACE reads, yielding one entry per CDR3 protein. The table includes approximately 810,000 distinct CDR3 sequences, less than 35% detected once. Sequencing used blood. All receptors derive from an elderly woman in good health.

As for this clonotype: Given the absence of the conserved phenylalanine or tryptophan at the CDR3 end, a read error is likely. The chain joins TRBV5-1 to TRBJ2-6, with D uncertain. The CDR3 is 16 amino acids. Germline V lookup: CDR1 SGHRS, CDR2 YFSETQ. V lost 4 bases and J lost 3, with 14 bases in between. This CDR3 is CASSLAGGVGANVLTY. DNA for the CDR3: TGCGCCAGCAGCCTGGCCGGTGGAGTTGGGGCCAACGTCCTGACTTAC.

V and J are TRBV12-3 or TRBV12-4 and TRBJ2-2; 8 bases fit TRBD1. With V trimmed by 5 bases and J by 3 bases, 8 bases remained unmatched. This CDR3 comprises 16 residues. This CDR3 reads CASSPIRGQDTGELFF. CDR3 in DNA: TGTGCCAGCAGTCCAATCAGGGGGCAGGACACCGGGGAGCTGTTTTTT.

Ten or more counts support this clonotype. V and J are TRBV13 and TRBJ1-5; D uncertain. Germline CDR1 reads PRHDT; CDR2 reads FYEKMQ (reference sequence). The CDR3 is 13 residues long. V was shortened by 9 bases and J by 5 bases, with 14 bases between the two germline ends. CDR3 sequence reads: CASALSSDQPQHF. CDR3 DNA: TGTGCCAGTGCCCTGAGCTCCGATCAGCCCCAGCATTTT.

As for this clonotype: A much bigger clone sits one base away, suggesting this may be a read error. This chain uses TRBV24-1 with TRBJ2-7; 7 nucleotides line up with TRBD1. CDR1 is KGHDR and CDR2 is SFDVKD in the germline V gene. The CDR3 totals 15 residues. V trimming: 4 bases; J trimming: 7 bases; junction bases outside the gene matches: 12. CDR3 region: CATSETGPPYNEQYF. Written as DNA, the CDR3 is TGTGCCACCAGTGAGACAGGGCCCCCTTACAATGAGCAGTACTTC.

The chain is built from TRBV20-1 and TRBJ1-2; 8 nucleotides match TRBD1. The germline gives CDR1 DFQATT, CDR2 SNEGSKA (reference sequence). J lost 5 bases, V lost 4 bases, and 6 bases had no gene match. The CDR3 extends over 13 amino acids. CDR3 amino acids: CSAMYRGAYGYTF. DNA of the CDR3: TGCAGTGCTATGTACAGGGGGGCGTATGGCTACACCTTC.

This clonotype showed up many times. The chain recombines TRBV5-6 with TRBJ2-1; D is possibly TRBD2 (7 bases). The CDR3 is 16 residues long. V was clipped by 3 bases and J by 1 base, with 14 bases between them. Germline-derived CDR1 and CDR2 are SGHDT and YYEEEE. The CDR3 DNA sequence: TGTGCCAGCAGCTACGGCAGGGGAGGGTCCTACAATGAGCAGTTCTTC. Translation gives CASSYGRGGSYNEQFF.

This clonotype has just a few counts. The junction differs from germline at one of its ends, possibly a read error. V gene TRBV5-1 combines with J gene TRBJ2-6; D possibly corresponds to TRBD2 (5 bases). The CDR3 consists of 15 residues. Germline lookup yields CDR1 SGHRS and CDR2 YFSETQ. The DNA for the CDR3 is TGCGCCAGCAGCCCGGGAACCTCTGGGACCAACGTCCTGACTTTC. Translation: CASSPGTSGTNVLTF.

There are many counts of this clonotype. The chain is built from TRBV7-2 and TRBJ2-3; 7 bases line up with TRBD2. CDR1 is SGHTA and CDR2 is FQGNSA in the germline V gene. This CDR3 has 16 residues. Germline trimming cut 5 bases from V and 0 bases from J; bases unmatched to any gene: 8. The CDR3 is CASSQSTSRSTDTQYF. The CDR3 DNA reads TGTGCCAGCAGCCAATCGACTAGCCGAAGCACAGATACGCAGTATTTT.

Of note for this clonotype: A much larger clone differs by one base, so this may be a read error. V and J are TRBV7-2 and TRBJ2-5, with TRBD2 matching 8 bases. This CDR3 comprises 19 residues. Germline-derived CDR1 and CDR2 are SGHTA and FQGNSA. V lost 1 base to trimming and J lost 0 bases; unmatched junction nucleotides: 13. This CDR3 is CASSLVGGGRAGDQETQYF. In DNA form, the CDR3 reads TGTGCCAGCAGCTTAGTGGGCGGGGGACGAGCGGGGGACCAAGAGACCCAGTACTTC.

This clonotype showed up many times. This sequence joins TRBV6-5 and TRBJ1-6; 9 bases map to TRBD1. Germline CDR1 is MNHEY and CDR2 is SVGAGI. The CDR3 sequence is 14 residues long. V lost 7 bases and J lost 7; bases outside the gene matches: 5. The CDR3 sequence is CASKTQGANSPLHF. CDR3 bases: TGTGCCAGCAAGACACAGGGGGCGAATTCACCCCTCCACTTT.

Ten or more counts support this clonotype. The CDR3 nucleotides are TGTGCCAGCAGTTCCTATTTGGGCGAGGGCTACGAGCAGTACTTC. It specifies CASSSYLGEGYEQYF. This chain links TRBV6-2 or TRBV6-3 with TRBJ2-7, with D maybe TRBD2 (5 bases). Trimming took off 4 bases at V and 3 bases at J, with 16 bases between the two ends. CDR1 is MNHEY and CDR2 is SVGEGT in the germline V gene. This CDR3 is built from 15 residues.

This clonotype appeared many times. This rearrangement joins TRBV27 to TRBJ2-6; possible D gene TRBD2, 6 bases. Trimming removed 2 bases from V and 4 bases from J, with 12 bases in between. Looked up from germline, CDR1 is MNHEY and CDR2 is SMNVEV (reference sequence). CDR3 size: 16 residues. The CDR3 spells CASSLRRGTGANVLTF. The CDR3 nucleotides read TGTGCCAGCAGTTTACGTCGGGGGACCGGGGCCAACGTCCTGACTTTC.

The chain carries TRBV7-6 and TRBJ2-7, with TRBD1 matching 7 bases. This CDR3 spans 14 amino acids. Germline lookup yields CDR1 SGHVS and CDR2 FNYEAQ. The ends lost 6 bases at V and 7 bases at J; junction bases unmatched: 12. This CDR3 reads CASSRGQVYNEQYF. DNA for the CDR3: TGTGCCAGCAGTCGCGGACAGGTCTACAATGAGCAGTACTTC.

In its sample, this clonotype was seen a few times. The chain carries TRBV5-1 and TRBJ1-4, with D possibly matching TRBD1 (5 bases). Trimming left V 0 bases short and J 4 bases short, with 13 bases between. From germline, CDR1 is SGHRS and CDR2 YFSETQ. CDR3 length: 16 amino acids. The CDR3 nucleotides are TGCGCCAGCAGCTTGGCGGGGGGAAACAATAATGAAAAACTGTTTTTT. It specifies CASSLAGGNNNEKLFF.

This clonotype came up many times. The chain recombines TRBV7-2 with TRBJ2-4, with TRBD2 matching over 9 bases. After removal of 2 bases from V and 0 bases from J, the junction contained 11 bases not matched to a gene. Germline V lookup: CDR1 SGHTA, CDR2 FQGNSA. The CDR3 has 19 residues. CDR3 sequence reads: CASSLRASGALLAKNIQYF. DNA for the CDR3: TGTGCCAGCAGCTTAAGGGCTAGCGGGGCCCTCTTAGCCAAAAACATTCAGTACTTC.

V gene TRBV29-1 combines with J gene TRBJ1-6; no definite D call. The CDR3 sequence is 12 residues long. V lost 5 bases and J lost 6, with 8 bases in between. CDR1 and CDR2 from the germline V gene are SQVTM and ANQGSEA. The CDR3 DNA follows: TGCAGCGTTTCGACGGGTAATTCACCCCTCCACTTT. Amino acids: CSVSTGNSPLHF. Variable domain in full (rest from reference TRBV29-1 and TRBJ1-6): SAVISQKPSRDICQRGTSLTIQCQVDSQVTMMFWYRQQPGQSLTLIATANQGSEATYESGFVIDKFPISRPNLTFSTLTVSNMSPEDSSIYLCSVSTGNSPLHFGNGTRLTVT.

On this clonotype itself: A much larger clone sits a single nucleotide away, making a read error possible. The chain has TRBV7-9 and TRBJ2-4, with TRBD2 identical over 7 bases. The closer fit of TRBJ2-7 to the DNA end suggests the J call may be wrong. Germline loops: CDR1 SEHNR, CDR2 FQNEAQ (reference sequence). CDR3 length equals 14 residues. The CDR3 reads CASSLGGMTYEQYF. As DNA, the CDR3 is TGTGCCAGCAGCTTGGGGGGGATGACCTACGAGCAGTACTTC.

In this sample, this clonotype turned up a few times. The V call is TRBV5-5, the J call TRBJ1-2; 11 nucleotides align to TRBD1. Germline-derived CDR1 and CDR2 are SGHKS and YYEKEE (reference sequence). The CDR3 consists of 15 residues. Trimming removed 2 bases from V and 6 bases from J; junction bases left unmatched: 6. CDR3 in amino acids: CASSLRTGGWDGYTF. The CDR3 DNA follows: TGTGCCAGCAGCTTACGGACAGGGGGCTGGGATGGCTACACCTTC.

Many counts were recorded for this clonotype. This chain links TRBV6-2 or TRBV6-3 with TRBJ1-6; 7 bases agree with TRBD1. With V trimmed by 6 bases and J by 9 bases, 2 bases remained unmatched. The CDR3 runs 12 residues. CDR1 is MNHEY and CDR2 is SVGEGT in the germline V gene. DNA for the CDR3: TGTGCCAGCAGGACAGGGCTTTCACCCCTCCACTTT. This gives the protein CASRTGLSPLHF.

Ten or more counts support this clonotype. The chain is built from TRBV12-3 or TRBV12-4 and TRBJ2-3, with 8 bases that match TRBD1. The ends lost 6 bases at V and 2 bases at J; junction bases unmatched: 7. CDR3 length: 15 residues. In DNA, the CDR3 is TGTGCCAGCAGCCTCCGGGACAGGCTCACAGATACGCAGTATTTT. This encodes CASSLRDRLTDTQYF.

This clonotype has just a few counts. The CDR3 DNA reads TGTGCCAGCAGCGTCCGGGACAGGGGGCGGAAAGATTCACCCCTCCACTTT. It codes for CASSVRDRGRKDSPLHF. This chain links TRBV6-1 with TRBJ1-6; 12 positions agree with TRBD1. The CDR3 sequence is 17 residues long. Unmatched junction bases numbered 11, after V lost 6 bases and J lost 8 bases. Germline values: CDR1 MNHNS, CDR2 SASEGT.

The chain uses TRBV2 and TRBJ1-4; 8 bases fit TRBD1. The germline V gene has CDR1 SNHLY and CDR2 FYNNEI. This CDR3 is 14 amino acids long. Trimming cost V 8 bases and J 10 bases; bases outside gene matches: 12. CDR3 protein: CASGPRTGQGKLFF. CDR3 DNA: TGTGCCAGCGGGCCTCGGACAGGGCAAGGAAAACTGTTTTTT.

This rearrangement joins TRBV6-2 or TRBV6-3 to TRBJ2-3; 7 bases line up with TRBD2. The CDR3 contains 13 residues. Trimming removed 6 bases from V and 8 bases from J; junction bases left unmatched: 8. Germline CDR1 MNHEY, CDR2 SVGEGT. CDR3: CASRTGGGGTQYF. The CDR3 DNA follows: TGTGCCAGCAGGACGGGTGGCGGGGGTACGCAGTATTTT.

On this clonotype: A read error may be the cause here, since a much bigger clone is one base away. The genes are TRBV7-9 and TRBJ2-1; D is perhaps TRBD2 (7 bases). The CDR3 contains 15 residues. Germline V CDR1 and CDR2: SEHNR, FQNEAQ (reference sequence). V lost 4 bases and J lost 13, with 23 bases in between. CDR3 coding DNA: TGTGCCAGCAGCTGGGAGGGGGGAAGGACAAAGACCCAGTTCTTC. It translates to CASSWEGGRTKTQFF.

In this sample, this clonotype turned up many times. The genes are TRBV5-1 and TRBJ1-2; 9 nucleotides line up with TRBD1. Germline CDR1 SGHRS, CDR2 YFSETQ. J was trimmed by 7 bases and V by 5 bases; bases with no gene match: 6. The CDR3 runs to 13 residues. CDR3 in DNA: TGCGCCAGCAGTTCTGGACAGGGGTCTGGCTACACCTTC. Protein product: CASSSGQGSGYTF.

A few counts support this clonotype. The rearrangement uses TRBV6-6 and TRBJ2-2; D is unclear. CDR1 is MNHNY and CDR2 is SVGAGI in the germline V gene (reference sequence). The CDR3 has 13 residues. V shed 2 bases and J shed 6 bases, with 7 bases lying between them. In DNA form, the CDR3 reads TGTGCCAGCAGTTACACATCCCCCGGGGAGCTGTTTTTT. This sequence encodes CASSYTSPGELFF.

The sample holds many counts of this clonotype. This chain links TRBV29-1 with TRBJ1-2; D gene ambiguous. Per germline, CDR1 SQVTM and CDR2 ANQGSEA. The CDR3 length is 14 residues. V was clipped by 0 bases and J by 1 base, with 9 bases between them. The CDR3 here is CSVEDPVSNYGYTF. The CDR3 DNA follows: TGCAGCGTTGAAGATCCTGTCAGTAACTATGGCTACACCTTC.